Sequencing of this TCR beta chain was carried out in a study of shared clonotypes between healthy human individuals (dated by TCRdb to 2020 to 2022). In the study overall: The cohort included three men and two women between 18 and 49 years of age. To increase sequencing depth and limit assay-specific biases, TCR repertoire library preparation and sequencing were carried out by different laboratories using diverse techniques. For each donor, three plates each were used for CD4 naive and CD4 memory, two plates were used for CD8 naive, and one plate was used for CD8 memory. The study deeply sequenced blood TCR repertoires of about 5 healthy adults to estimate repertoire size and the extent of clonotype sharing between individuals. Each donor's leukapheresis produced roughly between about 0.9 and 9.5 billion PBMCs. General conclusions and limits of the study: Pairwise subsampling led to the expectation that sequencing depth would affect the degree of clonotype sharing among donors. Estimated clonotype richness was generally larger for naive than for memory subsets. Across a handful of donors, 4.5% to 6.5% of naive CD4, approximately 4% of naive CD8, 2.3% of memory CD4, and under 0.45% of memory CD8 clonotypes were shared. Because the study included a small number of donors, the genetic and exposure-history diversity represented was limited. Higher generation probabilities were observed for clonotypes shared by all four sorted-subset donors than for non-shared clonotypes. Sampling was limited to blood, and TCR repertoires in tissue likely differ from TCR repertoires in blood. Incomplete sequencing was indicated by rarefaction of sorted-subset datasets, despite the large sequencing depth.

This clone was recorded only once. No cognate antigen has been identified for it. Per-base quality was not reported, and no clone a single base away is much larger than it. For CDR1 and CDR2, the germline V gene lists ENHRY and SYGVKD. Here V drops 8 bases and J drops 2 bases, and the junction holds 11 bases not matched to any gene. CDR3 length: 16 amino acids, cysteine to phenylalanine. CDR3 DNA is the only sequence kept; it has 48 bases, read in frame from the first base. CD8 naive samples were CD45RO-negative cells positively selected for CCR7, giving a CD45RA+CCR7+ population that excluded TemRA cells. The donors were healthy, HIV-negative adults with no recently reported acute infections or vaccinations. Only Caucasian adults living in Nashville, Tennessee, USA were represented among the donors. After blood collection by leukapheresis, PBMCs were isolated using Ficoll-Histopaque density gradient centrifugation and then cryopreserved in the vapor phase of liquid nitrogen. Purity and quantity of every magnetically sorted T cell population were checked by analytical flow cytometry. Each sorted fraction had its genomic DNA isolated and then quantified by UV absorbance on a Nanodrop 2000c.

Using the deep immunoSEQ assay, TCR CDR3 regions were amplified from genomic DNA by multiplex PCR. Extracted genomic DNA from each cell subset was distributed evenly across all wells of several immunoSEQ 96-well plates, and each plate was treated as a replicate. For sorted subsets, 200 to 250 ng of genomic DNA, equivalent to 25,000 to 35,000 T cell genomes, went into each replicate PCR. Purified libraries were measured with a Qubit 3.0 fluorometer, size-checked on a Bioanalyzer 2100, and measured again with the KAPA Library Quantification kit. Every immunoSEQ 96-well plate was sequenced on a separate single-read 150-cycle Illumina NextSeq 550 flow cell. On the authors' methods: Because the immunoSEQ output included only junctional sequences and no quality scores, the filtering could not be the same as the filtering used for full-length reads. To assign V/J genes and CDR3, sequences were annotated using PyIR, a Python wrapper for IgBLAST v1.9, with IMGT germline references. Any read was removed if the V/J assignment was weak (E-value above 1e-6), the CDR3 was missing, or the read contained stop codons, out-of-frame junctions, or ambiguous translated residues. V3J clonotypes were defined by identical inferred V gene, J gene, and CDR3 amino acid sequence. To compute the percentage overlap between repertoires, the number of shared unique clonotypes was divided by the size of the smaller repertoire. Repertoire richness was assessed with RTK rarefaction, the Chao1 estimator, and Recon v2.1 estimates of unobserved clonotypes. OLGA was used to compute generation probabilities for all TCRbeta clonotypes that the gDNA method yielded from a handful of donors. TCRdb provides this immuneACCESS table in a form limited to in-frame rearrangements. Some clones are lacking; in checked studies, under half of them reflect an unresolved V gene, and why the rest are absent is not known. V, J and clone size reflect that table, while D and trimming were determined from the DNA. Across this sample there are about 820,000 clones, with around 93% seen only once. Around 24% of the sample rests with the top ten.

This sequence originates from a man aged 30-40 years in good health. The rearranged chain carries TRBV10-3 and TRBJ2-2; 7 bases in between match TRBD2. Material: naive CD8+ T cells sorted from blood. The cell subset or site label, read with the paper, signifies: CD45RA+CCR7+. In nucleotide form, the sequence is TGTGCCATCCGGTTGGAGGCTAGCGGAAACACCGGGGAGCTGTTTTTT. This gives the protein CAIRLEASGNTGELFF.